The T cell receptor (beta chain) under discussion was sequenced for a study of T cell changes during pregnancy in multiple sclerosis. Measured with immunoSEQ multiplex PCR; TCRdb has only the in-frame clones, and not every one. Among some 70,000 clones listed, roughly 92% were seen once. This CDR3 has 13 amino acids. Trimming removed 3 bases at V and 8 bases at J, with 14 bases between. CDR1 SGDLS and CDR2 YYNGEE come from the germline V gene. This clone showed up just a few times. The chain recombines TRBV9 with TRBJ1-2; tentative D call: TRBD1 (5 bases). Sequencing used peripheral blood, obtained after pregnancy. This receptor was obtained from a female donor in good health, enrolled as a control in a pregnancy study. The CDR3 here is CASSDRSLRGYTF. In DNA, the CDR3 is TGTGCCAGCAGCGACAGGAGTTTGAGAGGCTACACCTTC.